The TCR beta chain described here comes from a study of lymphopenia after photon versus proton radiotherapy. The CDR3 has 14 amino acids. Germline CDR1 is LGHNA and CDR2 is YSLEER. The V gene lost 5 bases and the J gene lost 6 bases, with 17 bases spanning the gap. Study results and caveats: Proton therapy kept repertoires fairly stable, unlike photons, which gained effector/memory cells. Authors raise, but do not show, better survival with proton therapy. Post-nadir diversity loss with photons came from oligoclonal expansion, particularly CD8+ Temra cells. In patients who died, overall survival fell as post-nadir TCR diversity dropped more.

Clones were read by immunoSEQ multiplex PCR, and TCRdb kept only the in-frame ones, dropping some. Of approximately 65,000 clones in the sample, around 87% are singletons; the top ten hold roughly 10%. In regard to this clone: Its antigen is currently unknown.

V usage is TRBV4-3 and J usage is TRBJ2-7, with D possibly matching TRBD2 (5 bases). The clonotype was recovered from a man of 80 years or more with esophageal cancer. The sequencing used peripheral blood, collected from a patient treated with proton-based radiotherapy. The CDR3 reads CASSFRRQDSEQYF. The DNA for the CDR3 is TGCGCCAGCAGCTTCAGACGGCAGGACTCCGAGCAGTACTTC.